Presented here are 18 T cell receptor beta chains from one specimen sequenced in a study of spatial heterogeneity in lung cancer. No antigens are known for them. Time point given: sample taken at primary tumor resection. TCRdb fed the 5' RACE reads into MiXCR, producing one record per CDR3 protein. The sample lists about 10,000 distinct CDR3 sequences, approximately 8.1% seen once, with approximately 20% in the top ten. Study findings and constraints: Mutation counts in tumors were tracked by counts of expanded intratumoral alpha and beta TCRs.

The source material was lung tumor tissue, sampled at surgery. These receptor sequences come from a male donor with early-stage non-small cell lung cancer.

There are a few counts of this clonotype. The J gene is TRBJ1-1, the V gene TRBV20-1; D call uncertain. V lost 3 bases and J lost 4, with 15 bases in between. CDR1 and CDR2 from the germline V gene are DFQATT and SNEGSKA (reference sequence). CDR3 length equals 14 residues. CDR3 DNA sequence: TGCAGTGCTAGCCTGCCGGGCCGGAGCACTGAAGCTTTCTTT. It translates to CSASLPGRSTEAFF.

The chain employs TRBV5-1 and TRBJ1-1; 9 bases line up with TRBD1. The CDR3 totals 14 residues. The V gene end was trimmed by 5 bases and the J gene end by 5 bases; junction bases not matched to a gene: 7. Germline CDR1 is SGHRS and CDR2 is YFSETQ. The CDR3 DNA reads as TGCGCCAGCAGGATGGGGACAGGGATGACTGAAGCTTTCTTT. Its protein is CASRMGTGMTEAFF.

This clonotype occurred many times. This chain connects TRBV19 to TRBJ1-2; 8 bases agree with TRBD1. Germline CDR1 is LNHDA and CDR2 is SQIVND (reference sequence). V dropped 2 bases and J dropped 4; count of bases not matched to a gene: 6. The CDR3 contains 15 residues. CDR3 nucleotide sequence: TGTGCCAGTAGTATATCGGCAGGGGGCGTCTATGGCTACACCTTC. This encodes CASSISAGGVYGYTF.

The table lists this clonotype with many counts. This chain joins TRBV2 and TRBJ2-1; D is unclear. CDR3 length equals 13 residues. Germline CDR1 reads SNHLY; CDR2 reads FYNNEI. V gave up 4 bases and J gave up 4 bases, with 8 bases separating them. The CDR3 DNA reads as TGTGCCAGCAGTGTGGCGCTGTACAATGAGCAGTTCTTC. This gives the protein CASSVALYNEQFF.

Details on this clonotype: A much larger clone is a single base away; this may be a read error. The chain couples TRBV5-6 to TRBJ2-5; D call uncertain. The CDR3 is 12 residues long. Germline values: CDR1 SGHDT, CDR2 YYEEEE. The CDR3 is CVSSLDRRTAYF. The CDR3 DNA follows: TGTGTCAGCAGCTTGGATCGGCGGACCGCCTACTTC.

The chain employs TRBV11-2 and TRBJ2-1; no reliable D call. This CDR3 is built from 13 residues. Looked up from germline, CDR1 is SGHAT and CDR2 is FQNNGV. V was clipped by 1 base and J by 6 bases, with 7 bases between them. CDR3 DNA: TGTGCCAGCAGCTTAGTTTGGGCCAATGAGCAGTTCTTC. Protein product: CASSLVWANEQFF.

This clonotype was seen many times. The chain couples TRBV3-1 to TRBJ2-5, with D tentatively TRBD2 (6 bases). V lost 3 bases to trimming and J lost 5 bases, with 10 bases between them. The CDR3 has 13 residues. Germline lookup yields CDR1 LGHDT and CDR2 YNNKEL (reference sequence). The CDR3 reads CASSQWGGETQYF. CDR3 bases: TGTGCCAGCAGCCAGTGGGGAGGCGAGACCCAGTACTTC.

In this sample, this clonotype turned up a few times. The chain is built from TRBV20-1 and TRBJ2-2, with D perhaps matching TRBD1 (5 bases). Trimming took off 3 bases at V and 6 bases at J, with 17 bases between the two ends. This CDR3 has 15 amino acids. Germline lookup yields CDR1 DFQATT and CDR2 SNEGSKA (reference sequence). The CDR3 sequence is CSARQLKTEAGELFF. CDR3 sequence (DNA): TGCAGTGCTAGGCAACTTAAGACAGAGGCCGGGGAGCTGTTTTTT.

This chain uses TRBV29-1 with TRBJ2-3, with no clear D. The germline gives CDR1 SQVTM, CDR2 ANQGSEA. The CDR3 is 12 residues long. V gave up 7 bases and J gave up 4 bases, with 12 bases separating them. The CDR3 is CSAPSGADTQYF. CDR3 DNA: TGCAGCGCCCCCAGTGGTGCAGATACGCAGTATTTT.

This clonotype ranks as large. The chain joins TRBV9 to TRBJ1-1; a possible D gene is TRBD1 (6 bases). The length of the CDR3 is 15 residues. CDR1 is SGDLS, CDR2 YYNGEE, per germline. Deletions cut 0 bases from V and 5 bases from J, with 14 bases between. The chain's CDR3 is CASSVEGDQGTEAFF. DNA of the CDR3: TGTGCCAGCAGCGTAGAGGGGGACCAGGGAACTGAAGCTTTCTTT.

This clonotype was detected ten times or more. This sequence joins TRBV5-6 and TRBJ2-5, with 12 bases fitting TRBD2. Germline V CDR1 and CDR2: SGHDT, YYEEEE. The CDR3 runs 17 residues. With V trimmed by 1 base and J by 3 bases, 7 bases remained unmatched. The CDR3 spells CASSLRRTSGVKETQYF. The DNA for the CDR3 is TGTGCCAGCAGCTTGAGGCGGACTAGCGGGGTTAAAGAGACCCAGTACTTC.

Many counts were recorded for this clonotype. The rearrangement uses TRBV2 and TRBJ2-2, with D maybe TRBD1 (6 bases). The V gene's germline CDR1 is SNHLY and CDR2 FYNNEI. V was pared by 6 bases and J by 3 bases, with 17 bases between. This CDR3 comprises 16 residues. The DNA for the CDR3 is TGTGCCAGCAGCCGTAGAGGGGGAGAGGACACCGGGGAGCTGTTTTTT. Translated: CASSRRGGEDTGELFF.

Many counts were recorded for this clonotype. The chain is built from TRBV5-1 and TRBJ1-2; 7 bases align to TRBD1. The V segment lost 4 bases and the J segment 3 bases; nucleotides outside the gene matches: 9. Germline V gene data show CDR1 as SGHRS and CDR2 as YFSETQ. The CDR3 covers 15 residues. CDR3 in amino acids: CASSPVGQLDYGYTF. The CDR3 DNA reads as TGCGCCAGCAGCCCGGTGGGACAGTTGGACTATGGCTACACCTTC.

For the CDR3, the DNA is TGTGCCAGCAGTTACTTCGGACAGCCCAATCAGCCCCAGCATTTT. Protein sequence: CASSYFGQPNQPQHF. V is TRBV6-2 or TRBV6-3 and J is TRBJ1-5; possible D gene TRBD1, 6 bases. The CDR3 runs to 15 residues. V was cut by 1 base and J by 3 bases, with 10 bases left in between. CDR1 is MNHEY, CDR2 SVGEGT, per germline.

V and J are TRBV12-3 or TRBV12-4 and TRBJ2-7, with unresolved D. Trimming removed 7 bases from V and 2 bases from J, with 15 bases in between. This CDR3 has 14 amino acids. The CDR3 bases are TGTGCCAGCAACCCCACCGGGCGTGCCTACGAGCAGTACTTC. Protein product: CASNPTGRAYEQYF.

This clonotype was detected ten times or more. This chain joins TRBV29-1 and TRBJ2-1, with 11 bases matching TRBD2. Germline lookup yields CDR1 SQVTM and CDR2 ANQGSEA. With 6 bases clipped from V and 5 bases from J, the junction kept 3 bases outside the gene matches. CDR3 length equals 13 residues. This CDR3 reads CSVGTSGHNEQFF. The CDR3 DNA follows: TGCAGCGTGGGGACTAGCGGTCACAATGAGCAGTTCTTC.

The chain carries TRBV7-9 and TRBJ2-1; D unresolved. The CDR3 consists of 14 residues. Germline CDR1 is SEHNR and CDR2 is FQNEAQ (reference sequence). Trimming pared 1 base from V and 7 bases from J, leaving 11 bases between. The DNA of the CDR3 is TGTGCCAGCAGCTTAGTGTCCGAAGGGAATGAGCAGTTCTTC. Encoded protein: CASSLVSEGNEQFF.

This clonotype was detected many times. This chain joins TRBV18 and TRBJ2-5; a possible D gene is TRBD2 (6 bases). Trimming stripped 4 bases from V and 2 bases from J, with 14 bases between. There are 15 residues in the CDR3. The germline gives CDR1 KGHSH, CDR2 LQKENI. In nucleotides, the CDR3 is TGTGCCAGCTCACTCAGCCGGGGGTGGCAAGAGACCCAGTACTTC. Translated: CASSLSRGWQETQYF. The full variable domain, in which reference TRBV18 and TRBJ2-5 provide the parts outside the CDR3, is NAGVMQNPRHLVRRRGQEARLRCSPMKGHSHVYWYRQLPEEGLKFMVYLQKENIIDESGMPKERFSAEFPKEGPSILRIQQVVRGDSAAYFCASSLSRGWQETQYFGPGTRLLVL.